This is a list of T cell receptor beta chains from one sample in a study of radiotherapy plus CTLA-4 blockade in lung cancer. Clones were read by immunoSEQ multiplex PCR, and TCRdb kept only the in-frame ones, dropping some. This sample has 90,000 or so clones, with about 80% found just once. Sequencing was performed on peripheral blood, taken from a patient treated with radiotherapy plus ipilimumab. Source of these receptors: a human donor with non-small cell lung cancer who had stable disease on radiotherapy plus ipilimumab. The CDR3 runs from the conserved cysteine through the conserved F or W. Each record gives: clone size, V gene, D gene, J gene, CDR3 DNA, CDR3 protein. The D gene is left open where the match is weak. Some rows have no size entry. The others give once, few or many, or a class for an expanded clone.

>NA|TRBV5-1|NA|TRBJ1-1
TGCGCCAGCAGCTTGGCCGGGGGCGTGAACACTGAAGCTTTCTTT
CASSLAGGVNTEAFF
>few|TRBV6-1|TRBD2|TRBJ2-7
TGTGCCAGCAGTTTACTAGCGGGCACCTACGAGCAGTACTTC
CASSLLAGTYEQYF
>NA|TRBV28|NA|TRBJ2-2
TGTGCCAGCAGTTCTGCCAACACCGGGGAGCTGTTTTTT
CASSSANTGELFF
>NA|TRBV5-1|TRBD2|TRBJ2-4
TGCGCCAGCAGCTTGGAGGGGAGGGGTGCGGACATTCAGTACTTC
CASSLEGRGADIQYF
>NA|TRBV28|NA|TRBJ1-5
TGTGCCAGCACCCAGGGCAATCAGCCCCAGCATTTT
CASTQGNQPQHF
>few|TRBV19|TRBD1|TRBJ2-5
TGTGCCAGTAGTATCCTGGTGACAGGGGGCGACGGGACCCAGTACTTC
CASSILVTGGDGTQYF
>NA|TRBV9|TRBD2|TRBJ2-3
TGTGCCAGCAGCGTAGTTAGCGGGCGGGCAGATACGCAGTATTTT
CASSVVSGRADTQYF
>NA|TRBV6-5|NA|TRBJ2-6
TGTGCCAGCAGTTATTCCCACTCCTCTGGGGCCAACGTCCTGACTTTC
CASSYSHSSGANVLTF
>once|TRBV6-5|NA|TRBJ2-7
TGTGCCAGCAGTTACCGCGGCCAACGGGGATCCGAGCAGTACTTC
CASSYRGQRGSEQYF
>few|TRBV7-8|TRBD1|TRBJ2-7
TGTGCCAGCAGACAGATAATATCCGGACAGGGCGCCGAGGGGGAGCAGTACTTC
CASRQIISGQGAEGEQYF
>NA|TRBV28|NA|TRBJ1-2
TGTGCCACATGCGTGAGAGGGTTTTATGGCTACACCTTC
CATCVRGFYGYTF
>medium-sized|TRBV28|NA|TRBJ1-2
TGTGCCAGCAGTGCACCGGGGTCCTATGGCTACACCTTC
CASSAPGSYGYTF
>NA|TRBV19|NA|TRBJ2-2
TGTGCCAGTAGTACAGATTTAGTTTGGCAGGTGAACACCGGGGAGCTGTTTTTT
CASSTDLVWQVNTGELFF
>NA|TRBV9|NA|TRBJ1-2
TGTGCCAGCAGCGTAGAAGGGATGGGAGGCTACACCTTC
CASSVEGMGGYTF
>NA|TRBV30|NA|TRBJ2-7
TGTGCCTGGAATAAGGTGGGGGAGCAGTACTTC
CAWNKVGEQYF
>NA|TRBV19|TRBD1|TRBJ1-1
TGTGCCAGTAGTAAAAGGACAGGGGGTGGGAGCACTGAAGCTTTCTTT
CASSKRTGGGSTEAFF
>NA|TRBV4-1|TRBD1|TRBJ1-4
TGCGCCAGCAGCCCCGGACAGGGGATCCCTAATGAAAAACTGTTTTTT
CASSPGQGIPNEKLFF